A selection of T cell receptor beta chains follows, all from one sample in a study of blood T cell repertoires in COVID-19. Method: immunoSEQ multiplex PCR; TCRdb's copy keeps in-frame clones and lacks some. The repertoire holds 400,000 to 500,000 clones, with 75% to 90% as singletons. Material: peripheral blood. Every receptor here comes from a woman aged 30 to 39 with active or convalescent COVID-19. Each CDR3 is given with its conserved first and last residue. D genes are given only for firm matches. The listing skips clone size in some rows; elsewhere it reads once, few, many or a size class.

j_gene,abundance,d_gene,v_gene,CDR3aa,CDR3nt
TRBJ2-5,NA,NA,TRBV6-1,CASSENTGEVETQYF,TGTGCCAGCAGTGAAAACACAGGGGAGGTTGAGACCCAGTACTTC
TRBJ2-7,NA,NA,TRBV29-1,CSVSGTPGEQYF,TGCAGCGTCTCCGGGACACCCGGTGAGCAGTACTTC
TRBJ2-7,NA,NA,TRBV27,CASSPPAGPSYEQYF,TGTGCCAGCAGTCCCCCAGCAGGCCCCTCCTACGAGCAGTACTTC
TRBJ1-6,NA,NA,TRBV5-1,CASNFGDYNSPLHF,TGCGCCAGCAATTTCGGGGACTATAATTCACCCCTCCACTTT
TRBJ2-7,NA,TRBD1,TRBV5-1,CASSFTGGEQYF,TGCGCCAGCAGCTTCACAGGGGGCGAGCAGTACTTC
TRBJ2-3,NA,TRBD2,TRBV3-1/TRBV3-2,CASSQDSRRGGTDTQYF,TGTGCCAGCAGCCAGGACTCGAGGCGGGGGGGCACAGATACGCAGTATTTT
TRBJ2-5,NA,TRBD2,TRBV30,CAWSERYSGRMRHQETQYF,TGTGCCTGGAGTGAGCGCTATAGCGGGAGAATGCGACATCAAGAGACCCAGTACTTC
TRBJ2-3,NA,NA,TRBV5-4,CASGIVSDPDTQYF,TGTGCCAGCGGCATTGTGTCCGATCCAGATACGCAGTATTTT
TRBJ1-2,NA,NA,TRBV5-1,CASSLGQGGYTF,TGCGCCAGCAGCTTGGGGCAGGGGGGCTACACCTTC
TRBJ1-1,NA,NA,TRBV4-1,CASSQDRWSGGDTEAFF,TGCGCCAGCAGCCAAGATCGATGGTCCGGGGGGGACACTGAAGCTTTCTTT
TRBJ2-1,NA,TRBD2,TRBV3-1/TRBV3-2,CASSPSLGTSGGANEQFF,TGTGCCAGCAGCCCTTCCCTCGGGACTAGCGGGGGGGCTAATGAGCAGTTCTTC
TRBJ1-1,NA,NA,TRBV7-9,CASSPHEDTEAFF,TGTGCCAGCAGTCCCCATGAGGACACTGAAGCTTTCTTT
TRBJ1-1,few,NA,TRBV12-3/TRBV12-4,CASSFVRDTEAFF,TGTGCCAGCAGTTTTGTCCGCGACACTGAAGCTTTCTTT
TRBJ1-1,few,NA,TRBV3-1/TRBV3-2,CASSQQGKITEAFF,TGTGCCAGCAGCCAGCAGGGGAAAATTACTGAAGCTTTCTTT
TRBJ1-1,NA,TRBD1,TRBV27,CASSPRGTANTEAFF,TGTGCCAGCAGTCCTAGGGGGACAGCGAACACTGAAGCTTTCTTT
TRBJ1-6,NA,NA,TRBV6-1,CASSEYSSYNSPLHF,TGTGCCAGCAGTGAGTACTCCTCCTATAATTCACCCCTCCACTTT
TRBJ2-1,NA,NA,TRBV19,CASSAKTRGEQFF,TGTGCCAGTAGTGCCAAAACCCGGGGGGAGCAGTTCTTC
TRBJ2-1,NA,NA,TRBV19,CASSIGPQASPNEQFF,TGTGCCAGTAGTATAGGCCCCCAGGCTTCGCCCAATGAGCAGTTCTTC
TRBJ1-2,NA,NA,TRBV25-1,CASSANYGYTF,TGTGCCAGCAGTGCGAACTATGGCTACACCTTC
TRBJ2-3,NA,TRBD2,TRBV18,CASSPRTSGSTDTQYF,TGTGCCAGCTCACCACGGACTAGCGGAAGCACAGATACGCAGTATTTT
TRBJ2-4,NA,TRBD2,TRBV20-1,CSARVREGF,TGCAGTGCTAGAGTAAGGGAGGGGTTT
TRBJ2-7,once,NA,TRBV4-1,CASSQAKGASYEQYF,TGCGCCAGCAGCCAGGCGAAGGGAGCTAGCTACGAGCAGTACTTC
TRBJ1-2,NA,NA,TRBV5-5,CASSRQGSNYGYTF,TGTGCCAGCAGCAGGCAGGGTTCTAACTATGGCTACACCTTC
TRBJ2-6,NA,NA,TRBV11-2,CASRSPSASGANVLTF,TGTGCCAGCAGGTCCCCTTCCGCGTCTGGGGCCAACGTCCTGACTTTC
TRBJ2-5,NA,TRBD1,TRBV5-1,CASRPGQAGETQYF,TGCGCCAGCCGTCCGGGACAGGCCGGAGAGACCCAGTACTTC
TRBJ1-2,NA,TRBD1,TRBV4-2,CASSQTGTGQDRNYGYTF,TGTGCCAGCAGCCAGACCGGGACAGGCCAAGACAGAAACTATGGCTACACCTTC
TRBJ1-6,NA,NA,TRBV12-5,CASGIEGGTYNSPLHF,TGTGCTAGTGGTATCGAGGGAGGGACCTATAATTCACCCCTCCACTTT
TRBJ1-2,NA,NA,TRBV15,CATSSRRQGNYGYTF,TGTGCCACCAGCAGTCGACGGCAGGGTAACTATGGCTACACCTTC
TRBJ2-5,NA,NA,TRBV14,CASSQGRLQETQYF,TGTGCCAGCAGCCAAGGTAGATTACAAGAGACCCAGTACTTC
TRBJ2-5,NA,NA,TRBV2,CASSDIPGGLPQYF,TGTGCCAGCAGTGACATCCCGGGGGGCCTCCCCCAGTACTTC
TRBJ2-3,NA,TRBD2,TRBV3-1/TRBV3-2,CASSQGLAIDTQYF,TGTGCCAGCAGCCAAGGACTAGCGATAGATACGCAGTATTTT